The 16 T cell receptor beta chains presented below share a single source sample, sequenced in a study of regulatory T cells in long-lasting Graves disease. The time point was: newly diagnosed GD, antithyroid drugs for less than 3 months. Extracted PBMC RNA gave rise to the TCR library. HTBI primers from iRepertoire and Arm-PCR of CDR3 regions yielded the TCR beta libraries. TCRdb analysed the multiplex PCR reads with MiXCR anew, one entry per CDR3 protein. The table includes 550,000 to 700,000 distinct CDR3 sequences, around 16% detected once. The same data also contributed to another study, on T cells in Graves' hyperthyroidism and ophthalmopathy.

The sample was peripheral blood mononuclear cells (PBMCs), taken at new diagnosis, from a patient treated with antithyroid drugs. Source of these receptors: a man younger than 35 with Graves disease.

Many counts were recorded for this clonotype. The chain is built from TRBV28 and TRBJ1-2; D may be TRBD1 (5 bases). Germline V gives CDR1 MDHEN, CDR2 SYDVKM. V was pared by 3 bases and J by 8 bases, with 16 bases between. CDR3 length: 14 residues. The CDR3 protein is CASSLADSGRGYTF. The CDR3 DNA reads TGTGCCAGCAGTTTGGCCGACAGTGGACGAGGCTACACCTTC.

This clonotype was seen a few times. The rearrangement links TRBV11-2 to TRBJ1-3; D is possibly TRBD1 (5 bases). Germline lookup yields CDR1 SGHAT and CDR2 FQNNGV. This CDR3 contains 14 residues. With 0 bases removed from V and 9 bases from J, the gap between germline ends came to 12 bases. The CDR3 is CASSLDPGHSTIYF. The DNA for the CDR3 is TGTGCCAGCAGCTTAGACCCAGGACACAGCACCATATATTTT.

The rearrangement uses TRBV7-2 and TRBJ2-5, with D possibly TRBD2 on 6 matching bases. V was clipped by 5 bases and J by 2 bases, with 12 bases between them. This CDR3 contains 14 residues. Germline CDR1 SGHTA, CDR2 FQGNSA. The CDR3 bases are TGTGCCAGCAGCCAAACGACTAGACAAGAGACCCAGTACTTC. Translation: CASSQTTRQETQYF.

Only a few counts were recorded for this clonotype. This chain links TRBV11-2 with TRBJ2-1; 7 bases are shared with TRBD2. This CDR3 region has 15 residues. CDR1 and CDR2 (germline): SGHAT, FQNNGV. The ends lost 5 bases at V and 8 bases at J; junction bases unmatched: 12. Here the CDR3 reads CASSVGSAGVYEQFF. The CDR3 DNA follows: TGTGCCAGCAGCGTAGGATCTGCGGGAGTCTATGAGCAGTTCTTC.

This clonotype was seen many times. The V call is TRBV20-1, the J call TRBJ2-3; 9 bases line up with TRBD2. Losses at the gene ends were 1 base for V and 0 bases for J; bases not matched to a gene: 8. Germline V gene sequence: CDR1 DFQATT, CDR2 SNEGSKA (reference sequence). The CDR3 spans 17 residues. CDR3 sequence (DNA): TGCAGTGCTAGAGCGGCGACTAGCGGTTTAAGCACAGATACGCAGTATTTT. This codes for CSARAATSGLSTDTQYF.

This clonotype appeared a few times. CDR3 DNA sequence: TGTGCCAGCAGCCTAGACCGGGAGACGGGGAATGAGCAGTTCTTC. Translating gives CASSLDRETGNEQFF. The chain has TRBV4-2 and TRBJ2-1; possible D gene TRBD2, 6 bases. CDR1 is LGHNA and CDR2 is YNFKEQ in the germline V gene. The CDR3 is made up of 15 amino acids. Trimming removed 4 bases at V and 7 bases at J, with 17 bases between.

At least ten counts were recorded for this clonotype. The gene calls are TRBV20-1 and TRBJ1-1; 7 bases align to TRBD1. Looked up from germline, CDR1 is DFQATT and CDR2 is SNEGSKA (reference sequence). This CDR3 is built from 13 residues. The CDR3 is CSIQGTGNTEAFF. The CDR3 nucleotides read TGCAGCATACAGGGGACGGGGAACACTGAAGCTTTCTTT.

Remarks on this clonotype: The junction does not match germline at one end; this may be a read error. V usage is TRBV3-1 and J usage is TRBJ1-1, with 7 positions matching TRBD1. The CDR3 spans 13 residues. Germline V gene lookup returns CDR1 LGHDT and CDR2 YNNKEL (reference sequence). As DNA, the CDR3 is TGTGCCAGCAGCCCACAGGGGAACACTGGAGCTTTCTTT. Translated: CASSPQGNTGAFF.

This clonotype was recorded at least ten times. The chain has TRBV27 and TRBJ2-3; no clear D. The length of the CDR3 is 14 residues. The V gene's germline CDR1 is MNHEY and CDR2 SMNVEV (reference sequence). V lost 2 bases to trimming and J lost 3 bases, with 9 bases between them. The CDR3 coding sequence is TGTGCCAGCAGTTTAGACTGGGTGACAGATACGCAGTATTTT. Protein sequence: CASSLDWVTDTQYF.

This clonotype came up many times. The V and J genes are TRBV20-1 and TRBJ2-3; possible D gene TRBD2, 5 bases. V was trimmed by 6 bases and J by 0 bases, leaving 22 bases between them. CDR3 length: 17 amino acids. Germline CDR1 reads DFQATT; CDR2 reads SNEGSKA (reference sequence). CDR3 protein: CSASEGAAVLSTDTQYF. CDR3 DNA sequence: TGCAGTGCCAGCGAGGGCGCCGCCGTGCTGAGCACAGATACGCAGTATTTT.

The table lists this clonotype with a count of one. V usage is TRBV5-1 and J usage is TRBJ2-5, with 9 bases identical to TRBD1. The CDR3 runs 15 residues. Germline V gene sequence: CDR1 SGHRS, CDR2 YFSETQ. Trimming cost V 4 bases and J 6 bases; bases outside gene matches: 10. The CDR3 region has the DNA TGCGCCAGCAGCCCTATCGGGGGACAGGGTCAGACCCAGTACTTC. As protein: CASSPIGGQGQTQYF.

This clonotype was detected only a few times. The chain joins TRBV5-5 to TRBJ2-7; possibly TRBD2 for D (5 bases). The CDR3 runs to 13 residues. Germline lookup yields CDR1 SGHKS and CDR2 YYEKEE (reference sequence). With 1 base removed from V and 7 bases from J, the gap between germline ends came to 12 bases. The CDR3 spells CASSLPGRGEQYF. Here the CDR3 DNA reads TGTGCCAGCAGCTTGCCCGGACGGGGAGAGCAGTACTTC. Together with reference TRBV5-5 and TRBJ2-7, the CDR3 gives the full variable domain: DAGVTQSPTHLIKTRGQQVTLRCSPISGHKSVSWYQQVLGQGPQFIFQYYEKEERGRGNFPDRFSARQFPNYSSELNVNALLLGDSALYLCASSLPGRGEQYFGPGTRLTVT.

The V and J genes are TRBV9 and TRBJ2-3, with 8 bases fitting TRBD1. The V gene's germline CDR1 is SGDLS and CDR2 YYNGEE. The V gene end was trimmed by 4 bases and the J gene end by 0 bases; junction bases not matched to a gene: 7. There are 16 residues in the CDR3. The CDR3 DNA is TGTGCCAGCAGCCTACGGACAGGGACCAGCACAGATACGCAGTATTTT. This gives the protein CASSLRTGTSTDTQYF.

This clonotype was observed a few times. This sequence joins TRBV18 and TRBJ2-3, with D possibly matching TRBD2 (6 bases). CDR3 length: 17 residues. V dropped 0 bases and J dropped 0 bases, with 13 bases sitting between them. Germline V gene sequence: CDR1 KGHSH, CDR2 LQKENI. In DNA form, the CDR3 reads TGTGCCAGCTCACCACCGGGGAGGTTTACTAGCACAGATACGCAGTATTTT. It codes for CASSPPGRFTSTDTQYF.

This chain joins TRBV18 and TRBJ1-2; TRBD1 might be the D (5 bases). The CDR3 length is 12 residues. The germline gives CDR1 KGHSH, CDR2 LQKENI. Trimming took off 2 bases at V and 7 bases at J, with 8 bases between the two ends. The CDR3 bases are TGTGCCAGCTCACCATCAGGGACTGGCTACACCTTC. Its translation: CASSPSGTGYTF.

This clonotype was seen ten or more times. This rearrangement joins TRBV7-8 to TRBJ1-1, with no clear D. With 2 bases removed from V and 0 bases from J, the gap between germline ends came to 7 bases. CDR3 length equals 14 residues. Germline values: CDR1 SGHVS, CDR2 FQNEAQ. The CDR3 spells CASSLRRVNTEAFF. The CDR3 DNA reads as TGTGCCAGCAGCTTAAGACGGGTGAACACTGAAGCTTTCTTT.